The next 3 T cell receptor beta chains were all read from a single sample in a study of T cells of healthy individuals. TCRdb recomputed calls from the 5' RACE reads with MiXCR, one row per CDR3 protein. The sample has approximately 58,000 distinct CDR3 sequences, 14% to 15% seen once. The receptors originated from a human donor in good health.

The J gene is TRBJ1-1, the V gene TRBV2; a possible D gene is TRBD1 (6 bases). The CDR3 consists of 18 residues. The V and J ends lost 1 base and 1 base respectively, with 19 bases between them. Germline V gene sequence: CDR1 SNHLY, CDR2 FYNNEI. The CDR3 protein is CASSEDRPGEVWNTEAFF. DNA of the CDR3: TGTGCCAGCAGTGAAGATCGGCCAGGGGAGGTTTGGAACACTGAAGCTTTCTTT. Using reference TRBV2 and TRBJ1-1 for the parts outside the CDR3, the full variable domain is EPEVTQTPSHQVTQMGQEVILRCVPISNHLYFYWYRQILGQKVEFLVSFYNNEISEKSEIFDDQFSVERPDGSNFTLKIRSTKLEDSAMYFCASSEDRPGEVWNTEAFFGQGTRLTVV.

At least ten counts were recorded for this clonotype. The J gene is TRBJ1-5, the V gene TRBV2, with 9 bases fitting TRBD1. The CDR3 is 14 amino acids. Germline lookup yields CDR1 SNHLY and CDR2 FYNNEI. V lost 8 bases and J lost 2; bases outside the gene matches: 4. CDR3 region: CASRRTGGNQPQHF. CDR3 DNA: TGTGCCAGCCGCAGGACAGGGGGCAATCAGCCCCAGCATTTT.

This clonotype was observed many times. This rearrangement joins TRBV6-1 to TRBJ1-1, with 7 bases aligning to TRBD1. Germline V lookup: CDR1 MNHNS, CDR2 SASEGT. This CDR3 has 15 residues. Trimming at V came to 6 bases and at J to 0 bases, leaving 7 bases not matched to a gene. The CDR3 nucleotides read TGTGCCAGCAGGTCGACCAGGGGGATGAACACTGAAGCTTTCTTT. Amino acid sequence: CASRSTRGMNTEAFF.